Following are 24 T cell receptor beta chains from one sample sequenced in a study of graft-versus-host responses after intestinal transplantation. Measured with immunoSEQ multiplex PCR; TCRdb has only the in-frame clones, and not every one. The sample records more than 65,000 clones, around 96% being singletons. Their specific antigens are unknown. The sample in question was unstimulated CD8+ T cells sorted from spleen or lymph node cells, obtained before intestinal transplant. The receptor source for this set is a human donor who received an intestinal transplant.

This clone was found once. V gene TRBV20-1 combines with J gene TRBJ1-2; D remains unclear. CDR3 length: 11 residues. Germline loops: CDR1 DFQATT, CDR2 SNEGSKA (reference sequence). Trimming removed 6 bases from V and 8 bases from J, with 13 bases in between. The CDR3 DNA is TGCAGTGCCGGACCACGACTGGGCTACACCTTC. Protein product: CSAGPRLGYTF.

The V gene is TRBV2, the J gene TRBJ2-7; 7 nucleotides line up with TRBD2. The CDR3 contains 14 residues. Germline CDR1 SNHLY, CDR2 FYNNEI. The junction had 8 bases not matched to a gene; V was cut back by 6 bases and J by 3 bases. The CDR3 is CASSRAGLIYEQYF. In DNA form, the CDR3 reads TGTGCCAGCAGCCGAGCGGGATTAATCTACGAGCAGTACTTC. Together with reference TRBV2 and TRBJ2-7, the CDR3 gives the full variable domain: EPEVTQTPSHQVTQMGQEVILRCVPISNHLYFYWYRQILGQKVEFLVSFYNNEISEKSEIFDDQFSVERPDGSNFTLKIRSTKLEDSAMYFCASSRAGLIYEQYFGPGTRLTVT.

The chain employs TRBV27 and TRBJ2-2; 10 nucleotides line up with TRBD2. V lost 6 bases to trimming and J lost 6 bases; unmatched junction nucleotides: 10. The germline CDR1 and CDR2 sequences are MNHEY and SMNVEV (reference sequence). The CDR3 loop spans 16 amino acids. The CDR3 DNA reads as TGTGCCAGCAGCCGAGCGGGAGGGCCCGGGCCCGGGGAGCTGTTTTTT. It yields the protein CASSRAGGPGPGELFF.

This chain uses TRBV7-9 with TRBJ2-5; the D is unclear. In germline, CDR1 is SEHNR, CDR2 FQNEAQ (reference sequence). Trimming pared 5 bases from V and 1 base from J, leaving 5 bases between. This CDR3 comprises 12 residues. CDR3 residues: CASSAFQETQYF. CDR3 nucleotides: TGTGCCAGCAGCGCCTTCCAAGAGACCCAGTACTTC.

The rearrangement joins TRBV28 to TRBJ2-7; possibly TRBD1 or TRBD2 for D (6 bases each). Trimming took off 4 bases at V and 2 bases at J, with 12 bases between the two ends. The CDR3 has 14 residues. Germline-derived CDR1 and CDR2 are MDHEN and SYDVKM. CDR3 in amino acids: CASSWAGGPYEQYF. The CDR3 coding sequence is TGTGCCAGCAGTTGGGCCGGGGGCCCCTACGAGCAGTACTTC. The full variable domain, with the rest looked up from reference TRBV28 and TRBJ2-7, is DVKVTQSSRYLVKRTGEKVFLECVQDMDHENMFWYRQDPGLGLRLIYFSYDVKMKEKGDIPEGYSVSREKKERFSLILESASTNQTSMYLCASSWAGGPYEQYFGPGTRLTVT.

The J gene is TRBJ1-1, the V gene TRBV5-6, with unresolved D. Looked up from germline, CDR1 is SGHDT and CDR2 is YYEEEE. V was shortened by 6 bases and J by 2 bases, with 8 bases between the two germline ends. The CDR3 contains 12 residues. In DNA form, the CDR3 reads TGTGCCAGCAACGGATTCAACACTGAAGCTTTCTTT. Translating gives CASNGFNTEAFF. The complete variable domain, with remaining parts taken from reference TRBV5-6 and TRBJ1-1, reads DAGVTQSPTHLIKTRGQQVTLRCSPKSGHDTVSWYQQALGQGPQFIFQYYEEEERQRGNFPDRFSGHQFPNYSSELNVNALLLGDSALYLCASNGFNTEAFFGQGTRLTVV.

The chain employs TRBV7-9 and TRBJ1-2; D unresolved. V dropped 0 bases and J dropped 6 bases, with 20 bases sitting between them. CDR1 and CDR2 (germline): SEHNR, FQNEAQ (reference sequence). The CDR3 covers 17 residues. The CDR3 sequence: CASSLAVSPRRLDGYTF. Here the CDR3 DNA reads TGTGCCAGCAGCTTAGCGGTCAGCCCCAGGCGGTTGGATGGCTACACCTTC.

Comment on this clone: Other nucleotide sequences in the sample specify the same CDR3. The chain couples TRBV5-1 to TRBJ2-1; D gene ambiguous. The CDR3 sequence is 11 residues long. Trimming cost V 0 bases and J 6 bases, with 1 base left between them. Germline lookup yields CDR1 SGHRS and CDR2 YFSETQ. Here the CDR3 DNA reads TGCGCCAGCAGCTTGGCCAATGAGCAGTTCTTC. Its protein product is CASSLANEQFF. The full variable domain, in which reference TRBV5-1 and TRBJ2-1 provide the parts outside the CDR3, is KAGVTQTPRYLIKTRGQQVTLSCSPISGHRSVSWYQQTPGQGLQFLFEYFSETQRNKGNFPGRFSGRQFSNSRSEMNVSTLELGDSALYLCASSLANEQFFGPGTRLTVL.

This chain links TRBV5-4 with TRBJ2-1, with no clear D. The germline V and J ends were trimmed by 3 bases and 9 bases, with 13 bases remaining between them. Germline lookup yields CDR1 SGHNT and CDR2 YYREEE (reference sequence). The CDR3 sequence is 13 residues long. CDR3 loop: CASSSALGSEQFF. In DNA form, the CDR3 reads TGTGCCAGCAGCTCCGCTCTTGGTAGTGAGCAGTTCTTC.

The chain recombines TRBV27 with TRBJ2-2, with 7 positions matching TRBD2. With V trimmed by 0 bases and J by 3 bases, 1 base remained unmatched. This CDR3 has 15 amino acids. In germline, CDR1 is MNHEY, CDR2 SMNVEV (reference sequence). The CDR3 DNA is TGTGCCAGCAGTTTATCGGGGAGGGACACCGGGGAGCTGTTTTTT. Amino acid sequence: CASSLSGRDTGELFF.

The chain has TRBV6-1 and TRBJ2-7; D call uncertain. Trimming took 0 bases from V and 0 from J, leaving 12 bases between them. This CDR3 has 16 amino acids. CDR1 MNHNS and CDR2 SASEGT come from the germline V gene. CDR3 DNA: TGTGCCAGCAGTGAAGCGCGGTCACAGCTCTCCTACGAGCAGTACTTC. Translating gives CASSEARSQLSYEQYF.

The rearrangement joins TRBV21-1 to TRBJ2-7; the table's D call, TRBD1, was not checked against the DNA. TRBV21-1 is tagged as a pseudogene. The CDR3 sequence is 18 residues long. Here the CDR3 reads CASSKGGIGTGCRYEQYF. Here the CDR3 DNA reads TGTGCCAGCAGCAAAGGCGGGATAGGGACAGGGTGTAGATACGAGCAGTACTTC.

The chain joins TRBV6-6 to TRBJ2-7; D not resolved. CDR3 length: 13 amino acids. The V end lost 0 bases, the J end lost 2 bases, and 5 bases lay between the germline ends. Per germline, CDR1 MNHNY and CDR2 SVGAGI (reference sequence). CDR3 coding DNA: TGTGCCAGCAGTTACTCGAAAACCTACGAGCAGTACTTC. It encodes CASSYSKTYEQYF.

The CDR3 here is CASSSPAGLSSYEQYF. In DNA, the CDR3 is TGTGCCAGCAGCTCACCGGCTGGACTGAGCTCCTACGAGCAGTACTTC. The chain recombines TRBV5-4 with TRBJ2-7; a possible D gene is TRBD2 (5 bases). CDR3 length: 16 residues. The germline V gene encodes CDR1 SGHNT and CDR2 YYREEE (reference sequence). Trimming shortened V by 3 bases and J by 0 bases, and 16 bases separated the two germline ends.

The chain carries TRBV5-6 and TRBJ1-2, with TRBD1 matching over 9 bases. The germline gives CDR1 SGHDT, CDR2 YYEEEE. Trimming took 3 bases from V and 3 from J; bases not matched to a gene: 0. The CDR3 runs 13 residues. The CDR3: CASSWDRDYGYTF. The CDR3 bases are TGTGCCAGCAGCTGGGACAGGGACTATGGCTACACCTTC.

The chain uses TRBV6-5 and TRBJ1-6, with D possibly TRBD1 on 6 matching bases. This CDR3 contains 12 residues. Germline loops: CDR1 MNHEY, CDR2 SVGAGI. V lost 2 bases and J lost 10, with 6 bases in between. The CDR3 sequence: CASSYRGSPLHF. CDR3 nucleotide sequence: TGTGCCAGCAGTTACAGGGGGTCACCCCTCCACTTT.

The J gene is TRBJ2-3, the V gene TRBV27; the D gene is possibly TRBD2 (5 bases). The CDR3 is made up of 14 amino acids. Germline-derived CDR1 and CDR2 are MNHEY and SMNVEV (reference sequence). Trimming left V 8 bases short and J 0 bases short, with 12 bases between. The CDR3 DNA follows: TGTGCCAGCTCACTCGGGGTTAGCACAGATACGCAGTATTTT. It yields the protein CASSLGVSTDTQYF.

The chain recombines TRBV9 with TRBJ2-7, with D unclear. Germline CDR1 is SGDLS and CDR2 is YYNGEE. This CDR3 is built from 13 residues. The germline V and J ends were trimmed by 1 base and 3 bases, with 8 bases remaining between them. CDR3 sequence (DNA): TGTGCCAGCAGCGTAAGTGGGGACTACGAGCAGTACTTC. Protein product: CASSVSGDYEQYF.

The chain combines TRBV15 with TRBJ1-1, with TRBD1 as a possible D gene (5 bases). Germline CDR1 LNHNV, CDR2 YYDKDF (reference sequence). The CDR3 has 14 residues. With 1 base removed from V and 6 bases from J, the gap between germline ends came to 12 bases. The CDR3: CATSRVQEIPEAFF. The CDR3 DNA is TGTGCCACCAGCAGAGTACAGGAGATTCCTGAAGCTTTCTTT.

The chain carries TRBV5-6 and TRBJ2-1, with 9 nucleotides matching TRBD1. Looked up from germline, CDR1 is SGHDT and CDR2 is YYEEEE. V dropped 4 bases and J dropped 6; count of bases not matched to a gene: 2. This CDR3 contains 13 residues. DNA of the CDR3: TGTGCCAGCAGCCAGACAGGGGGCAATGAGCAGTTCTTC. Translation gives CASSQTGGNEQFF.

The sample holds one count of this clone. V and J are TRBV27 and TRBJ2-7, with D perhaps given as TRBD1 or TRBD2 (5 bases each). The CDR3 has 14 amino acids. With 5 bases removed from V and 2 bases from J, the gap between germline ends came to 13 bases. Germline V CDR1 and CDR2: MNHEY, SMNVEV (reference sequence). The CDR3 coding sequence is TGTGCCAGCAGTCAGTGGGGGACGACCTACGAGCAGTACTTC. Translation gives CASSQWGTTYEQYF.

This clone was found once. The J gene is TRBJ1-2, the V gene TRBV29-1; D gene ambiguous. Germline loops: CDR1 SQVTM, CDR2 ANQGSEA. The CDR3 is made up of 11 amino acids. CDR3 coding DNA: TGCACCGACCTTCAGGCATATGGCTACACCTTC. Encoded protein: CTDLQAYGYTF.

The chain recombines TRBV4-1 with TRBJ2-7, with 15 bases lining up with TRBD2. Germline loops: CDR1 MGHRA, CDR2 YSYEKL. CDR3 length: 19 residues. The V segment lost 5 bases and the J segment 4 bases; nucleotides outside the gene matches: 15. CDR3 sequence reads: CASSGRGTSGRRGSYEQYF. CDR3 sequence (DNA): TGCGCCAGCAGCGGCCGCGGGACTAGCGGGAGGAGGGGATCTTACGAGCAGTACTTC.

This chain links TRBV14 with TRBJ2-3; 8 bases are shared with TRBD2. CDR3 length: 18 residues. The germline V gene has CDR1 SGHDN and CDR2 FVKESK. Germline trimming cut 1 base from V and 2 bases from J; bases unmatched to any gene: 11. In DNA, the CDR3 is TGTGCCAGCAGCCAAGCGGTACGGGAGGGCCAATTCACAGATACGCAGTATTTT. Translating gives CASSQAVREGQFTDTQYF.